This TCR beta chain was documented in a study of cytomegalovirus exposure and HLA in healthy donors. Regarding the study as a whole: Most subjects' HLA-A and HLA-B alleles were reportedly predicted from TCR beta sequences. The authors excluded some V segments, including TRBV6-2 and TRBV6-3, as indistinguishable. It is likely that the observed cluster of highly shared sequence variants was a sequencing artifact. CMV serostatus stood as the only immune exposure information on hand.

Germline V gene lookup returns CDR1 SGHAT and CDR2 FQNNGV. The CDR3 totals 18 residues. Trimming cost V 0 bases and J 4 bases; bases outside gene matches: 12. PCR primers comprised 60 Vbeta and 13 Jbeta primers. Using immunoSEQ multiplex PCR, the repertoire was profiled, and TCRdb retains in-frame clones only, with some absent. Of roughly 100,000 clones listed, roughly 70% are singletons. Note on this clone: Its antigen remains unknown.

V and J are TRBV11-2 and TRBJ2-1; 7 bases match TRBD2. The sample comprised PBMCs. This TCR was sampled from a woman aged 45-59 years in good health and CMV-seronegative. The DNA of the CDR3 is TGTGCCAGCAGCTTAGATGGTTGGGTAGCGGGCTATTACAATGAGCAGTTCTTC. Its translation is CASSLDGWVAGYYNEQFF. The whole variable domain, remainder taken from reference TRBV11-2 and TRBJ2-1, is EAGVAQSPRYKIIEKRQSVAFWCNPISGHATLYWYQQILGQGPKLLIQFQNNGVVDDSQLPKDRFSAERLKGVDSTLKIQPAKLEDSAVYLCASSLDGWVAGYYNEQFFGPGTRLTVL.